The 2 T cell receptor beta chains below come from one sample, sequenced in a study of blood T cell repertoires in COVID-19. Data came from immunoSEQ multiplex PCR; TCRdb stores just in-frame clones and leaves some out. The table shows roughly 78,000 clones, with approximately 86% occurring only once. Sequenced material: peripheral blood. These receptors came from a woman between 55 and 75 years old with acute or convalescent COVID-19.

This chain uses TRBV24-1 with TRBJ2-1; 10 nucleotides line up with TRBD2. The length of the CDR3 is 15 residues. With V trimmed by 3 bases and J by 9 bases, 7 bases remained unmatched. Germline V gene sequence: CDR1 KGHDR, CDR2 SFDVKD. As DNA, the CDR3 is TGTGCCACCAGTGATCCGAGCGGGGGGGTCCCTGAGCAGTTCTTC. Translating gives CATSDPSGGVPEQFF.

V gene TRBV5-1 combines with J gene TRBJ2-1, with TRBD1 matching 7 bases. Trimming cost V 0 bases and J 8 bases; bases outside gene matches: 5. The CDR3 consists of 14 residues. The germline gives CDR1 SGHRS, CDR2 YFSETQ. CDR3 residues: CASSLGDRSHEQFF. CDR3 coding DNA: TGCGCCAGCAGCTTGGGGGACAGATCTCATGAGCAGTTCTTC.